One T cell receptor (beta chain) is described in this entry. What it recognizes is unknown. These data are taken from a study of somatic mutations in cytotoxic T cells in rheumatoid arthritis. As for the study in general: Patient blood (approximately 30 ml EDTA) was drawn right after diagnosis, before any treatment. Some V beta antibody-stained T-cell populations were flow-sorted at nearly 100% purity, including V beta1+ cells sequenced for TCRB.

Study-wide findings and caveats: CD8+ clonality increased with age in rheumatoid arthritis patients but not in healthy controls. Each of about an eighth of the roughly 65 patients had a largest CD8+ clone that made up more than 20% of CD8+ cells.

TCRdb keeps only in-frame clones here, not all; method: immunoSEQ multiplex PCR. The repertoire holds around 15,000 clones, with around 68% as singletons. This CDR3 spans 14 amino acids. Trimming took off 6 bases at V and 8 bases at J, with 19 bases between the two ends. Germline lookup yields CDR1 MNHEY and CDR2 SVGAGI. The sequence came from an adult with rheumatoid arthritis. Sequencing was carried out using CD8+ T cells sorted from blood. V gene TRBV6-5 combines with J gene TRBJ1-2, with D perhaps matching TRBD1 (5 bases). The CDR3, as DNA: TGTGCCAGCAGCTCGCCTCTCCCAGGGAGGGGCTACACCTTC. This encodes CASSSPLPGRGYTF.